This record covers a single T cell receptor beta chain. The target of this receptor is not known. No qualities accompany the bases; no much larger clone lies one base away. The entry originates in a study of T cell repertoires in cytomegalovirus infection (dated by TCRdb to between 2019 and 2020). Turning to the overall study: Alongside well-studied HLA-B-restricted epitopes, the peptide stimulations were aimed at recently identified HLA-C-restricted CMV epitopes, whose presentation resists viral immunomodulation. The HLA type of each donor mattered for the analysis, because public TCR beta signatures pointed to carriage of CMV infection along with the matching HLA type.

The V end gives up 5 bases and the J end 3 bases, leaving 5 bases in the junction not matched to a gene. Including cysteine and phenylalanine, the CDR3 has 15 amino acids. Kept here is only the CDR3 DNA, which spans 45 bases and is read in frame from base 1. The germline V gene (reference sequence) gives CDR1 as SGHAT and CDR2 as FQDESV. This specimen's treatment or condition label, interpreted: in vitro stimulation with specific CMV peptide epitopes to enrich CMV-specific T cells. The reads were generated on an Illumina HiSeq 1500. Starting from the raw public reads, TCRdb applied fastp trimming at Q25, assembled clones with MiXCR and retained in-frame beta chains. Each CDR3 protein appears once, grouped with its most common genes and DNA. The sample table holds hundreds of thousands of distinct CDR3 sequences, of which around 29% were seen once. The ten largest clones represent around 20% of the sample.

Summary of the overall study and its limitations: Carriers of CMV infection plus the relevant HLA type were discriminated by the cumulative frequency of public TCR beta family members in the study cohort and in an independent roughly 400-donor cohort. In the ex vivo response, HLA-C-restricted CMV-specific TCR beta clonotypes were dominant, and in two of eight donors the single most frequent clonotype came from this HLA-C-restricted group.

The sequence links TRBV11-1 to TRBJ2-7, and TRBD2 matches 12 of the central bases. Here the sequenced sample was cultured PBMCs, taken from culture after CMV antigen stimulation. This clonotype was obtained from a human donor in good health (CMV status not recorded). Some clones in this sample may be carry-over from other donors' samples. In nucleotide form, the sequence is TGTGCCAGCAGCCGCGGACTAGCGGGAAACTACGAGCAGTACTTC. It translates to CASSRGLAGNYEQYF.